This T cell receptor beta chain was obtained from a study of vaccination and CD4 T cells after COVID-19. As for the study in general: Each control culture was treated with a CEFX pool, an HIV-1 Nef pool, or no peptide.

Germline CDR1 reads MNHEY; CDR2 reads SVGEGT. The CDR3 consists of 17 residues. This sample's treatment: roughly 11-day PBMC culture with coronavirus spike peptide pools or control peptides (ViraFEST assay). An unexposed donor provided the CD4+ T cells, which were collected before the COVID-19 pandemic (2011-2018). ViraFEST enlarged antigen-specific T cell populations with peptide pools and afterwards sequenced TCRs. Unexposed-donor CD4+ T cells were probed with SARS-CoV-2 S/N and four cold-coronavirus spikes, cells permitting. Broader study findings: Post-vaccination reactive clonotypes (median around 40) did not differ significantly from post-infection (roughly 21).

Remarks on this clonotype: Its antigen remains unknown. An end of the junction differs from the germline gene, which may be a read error.

The Oncomine TCR Beta short-read assay generated sequence data from the DNA of cultured CD4+ T cells. Genomic DNA was isolated from CD4+ T cells that had been cultured. One entry per CDR3 protein, called by TCRdb with MiXCR from the PCR reads. The data show over 9,000 distinct CDR3 sequences, just under 30% seen once. Input material: CD4+ T cells from blood, cultured in vitro. The clonotype originates from a human donor in good health. This chain uses TRBV6-2 or TRBV6-3 with TRBJ2-3, with TRBD2 identical over 11 bases. The CDR3 DNA follows: TGTGCCGGCAGTTCCCCTTGGACTAGCGGGAGCACAGATACGCAGTATTTT. Translated: CAGSSPWTSGSTDTQYF.